A single sample is the source of the 25 T cell receptor beta chains below, sequenced in a study of regulatory T cells in long-lasting Graves disease. Sequencing libraries for TCR beta were prepared with iRepertoire HTBI primers and Arm-PCR of CDR3 regions. TCRdb re-analysed the multiplex PCR reads in MiXCR, keeping a single row per CDR3 protein. Of about 540,000 distinct CDR3 sequences in the sample, less than 15% are singletons; the top ten hold approximately 9.3%. Described time point: newly diagnosed GD, antithyroid drugs for less than 3 months. Isolated PBMC RNA provided the starting material for the TCR library. These data are also associated with another study on T cells in Graves' hyperthyroidism and ophthalmopathy.

This specimen consisted of peripheral blood mononuclear cells (PBMCs), obtained at new diagnosis, from a patient treated with antithyroid drugs. The receptors here all came from a man under 40 with Graves disease.

There are many counts of this clonotype. CDR3 DNA sequence: TGTGCCAGCAGCTTAGCGAGCAGGGCTGGAAACACCATATATTTT. Translating gives CASSLASRAGNTIYF. This chain uses TRBV7-8 with TRBJ1-3, with D possibly being TRBD1 (5 bases). The V gene lost 0 bases and the J gene lost 2 bases, with 8 bases spanning the gap. Germline V CDR1 and CDR2: SGHVS, FQNEAQ. The CDR3 length is 15 residues.

The chain carries TRBV7-9 and TRBJ2-3, with a possible D match to TRBD1 (5 bases). The end of the DNA is better explained by TRBJ2-5, so the J call may be wrong. The V gene's germline CDR1 is SEHNR and CDR2 FQNEAQ (reference sequence). The CDR3 sequence is 13 residues long. The DNA of the CDR3 is TGTGCCAGCAGGGGTCAGGGTGCTGAGACCCAGTACTTC. It specifies CASRGQGAETQYF.

In this sample, this clonotype turned up many times. The chain couples TRBV28 to TRBJ2-7; 9 bases fit TRBD2. This CDR3 has 18 residues. Germline V gene data show CDR1 as MDHEN and CDR2 as SYDVKM. V was clipped by 3 bases and J by 1 base; unmatched bases: 13. As DNA, the CDR3 is TGTGCCAGCAGTTTGGCAAGGAGACGCGGGAGGGTTTCCTACGAGCAGTACTTC. This encodes CASSLARRRGRVSYEQYF.

The sample holds many counts of this clonotype. The CDR3 protein is CASSLFPGMGTEAFF. In DNA form, the CDR3 reads TGTGCCAGCAGCTTATTTCCGGGTATGGGCACTGAAGCTTTCTTT. The genes are TRBV7-2 and TRBJ1-1; the D is unclear. Trimming stripped 2 bases from V and 4 bases from J, with 14 bases between. This CDR3 is 15 amino acids long. The V gene's germline CDR1 is SGHTA and CDR2 FQGNSA.

This chain links TRBV4-1 with TRBJ2-1; 7 nucleotides line up with TRBD2. After removal of 3 bases from V and 0 bases from J, the junction contained 5 bases not matched to a gene. Germline CDR1 reads MGHRA; CDR2 reads YSYEKL. This CDR3 has 16 residues. CDR3 residues: CASSQLAGFSYNEQFF. Written as DNA, the CDR3 is TGCGCCAGCAGCCAGTTAGCGGGTTTCTCCTACAATGAGCAGTTCTTC.

With respect to this clonotype: Just one base apart from a much larger clone, this may be a read error. CDR3 amino acids: CASSDRNTGAIYNQPQHF. The CDR3 DNA sequence: TGTGCCAGCAGTGACCGGAACACAGGGGCCATATACAATCAGCCCCAGCATTTT. The chain recombines TRBV6-1 with TRBJ1-5, with 7 bases matching TRBD1. J was trimmed by 3 bases and V by 3 bases; bases with no gene match: 14. CDR3 size: 18 residues. Germline V gives CDR1 MNHNS, CDR2 SASEGT.

This clonotype occurred many times. The chain couples TRBV19 to TRBJ2-7; TRBD2 aligns across 11 bases. Trimming took 4 bases from V and 2 from J; bases not matched to a gene: 4. The germline V gene has CDR1 LNHDA and CDR2 SQIVND (reference sequence). The CDR3 is 15 amino acids. DNA for the CDR3: TGTGCCAGTAGTACCGTAGCGGGAGGGGCCTACGAGCAGTACTTC. This sequence encodes CASSTVAGGAYEQYF.

This clonotype occurred many times. CDR3 DNA: TGCAGTGCCCAGTCGACTAGCGGCCAAGAGACCCAGTACTTC. It yields the protein CSAQSTSGQETQYF. The rearrangement links TRBV20-1 to TRBJ2-5; 9 bases align to TRBD2. CDR1 and CDR2 from the germline V gene are DFQATT and SNEGSKA (reference sequence). Trimming took 6 bases from V and 1 from J; bases not matched to a gene: 6. The CDR3 has 14 residues.

This clonotype was counted between two and nine times. The CDR3 sequence is CAWSYAGSRYWLFF. As DNA, the CDR3 is TGTGCCTGGAGTTATGCAGGGAGCCGTTATTGGCTGTTTTTT. The rearrangement joins TRBV30 to TRBJ1-4; a weak D match, TRBD1 (5 bases). Trimming pared 2 bases from V and 14 bases from J, leaving 21 bases between. The length of the CDR3 is 14 residues. Germline-derived CDR1 and CDR2 are GTSNPN and SVGIG (reference sequence). The variable domain in full, completed from reference TRBV30 and TRBJ1-4, reads SQTIHQWPATLVQPVGSPLSLECTVEGTSNPNLYWYRQAAGRGLQLLFYSVGIGQISSEVPQNLSASRPQDRQFILSSKKLLLSDSGFYLCAWSYAGSRYWLFFGSGTQLSVL.

This clonotype was counted between two and nine times. This clone may be a read error of a much larger clone one base away. The chain joins TRBV6-1 to TRBJ2-3; 7 bases agree with TRBD2. The germline V gene encodes CDR1 MNHNS and CDR2 SASEGT. This CDR3 has 18 residues. CDR3 residues: CASGEEAIWREFTDTQYF. CDR3 sequence (DNA): TGTGCCAGCGGTGAAGAAGCTATTTGGCGGGAGTTCACAGATACGCAGTATTTT.

J is TRBJ1-1 and V is TRBV18; D gene uncertain. This CDR3 spans 14 amino acids. The germline CDR1 and CDR2 sequences are KGHSH and LQKENI. V was clipped by 4 bases and J by 0 bases, with 9 bases between them. CDR3 sequence reads: CASSRDQLNTEAFF. In DNA, the CDR3 is TGTGCCAGCTCACGCGATCAGCTGAACACTGAAGCTTTCTTT.

The CDR3 sequence is CASIGTSGLNNEQFF. The CDR3 coding sequence is TGTGCCAGCATCGGAACTAGCGGCCTTAACAATGAGCAGTTCTTC. The gene calls are TRBV12-3 or TRBV12-4 and TRBJ2-1; 8 bases map to TRBD2. The ends lost 7 bases at V and 5 bases at J; junction bases unmatched: 10. This CDR3 is built from 15 residues.

This clonotype was found many times. The chain employs TRBV27 and TRBJ2-1; D ambiguous. The length of the CDR3 is 11 residues. Germline values: CDR1 MNHEY, CDR2 SMNVEV (reference sequence). The V end was cut by 5 bases, the J end by 7 bases, with 6 bases between. The CDR3 here is CASSGLNEQFF. For the CDR3, the DNA is TGTGCCAGCAGTGGTTTGAATGAGCAGTTCTTC.

This clonotype was seen at least ten times. V is TRBV27 and J is TRBJ1-5; D uncertain. The germline gives CDR1 MNHEY, CDR2 SMNVEV (reference sequence). V was shortened by 3 bases and J by 5 bases, with 11 bases between the two germline ends. This CDR3 comprises 14 residues. The DNA of the CDR3 is TGTGCCAGCAGTTTCCGGGCTGAGCATCAGCCCCAGCATTTT. Its protein is CASSFRAEHQPQHF.

At least ten counts were recorded for this clonotype. This chain joins TRBV12-3 or TRBV12-4 and TRBJ1-5; 11 bases agree with TRBD1. This CDR3 has 14 residues. V dropped 5 bases and J dropped 7; count of bases not matched to a gene: 4. The CDR3 DNA reads as TGTGCCAGCAGTGGGGACAGGGGGGGGCAGCCCCAGCATTTT. This translates into CASSGDRGGQPQHF.

This clonotype occurred many times. This chain uses TRBV9 with TRBJ2-7, with 7 bases fitting TRBD2. The junction had 6 bases not matched to a gene; V was cut back by 4 bases and J by 2 bases. Germline V gene sequence: CDR1 SGDLS, CDR2 YYNGEE. The CDR3 extends over 14 amino acids. This CDR3 is CASSISGLTYEQYF. CDR3 bases: TGTGCCAGCAGCATTAGCGGGCTGACCTACGAGCAGTACTTC.

Here the CDR3 DNA reads TGTGCCAGCCGCCTTCCCGGACAGGGCCATAATGAGCAGTTCTTC. It translates to CASRLPGQGHNEQFF. The chain couples TRBV27 to TRBJ2-1; TRBD1 agrees at 8 bases. V lost 8 bases to trimming and J lost 7 bases; unmatched junction nucleotides: 13. Germline lookup yields CDR1 MNHEY and CDR2 SMNVEV (reference sequence). The CDR3 extends over 15 amino acids.

As concerns this clonotype: This may be a read error: a much more frequent sequence differs by one nucleotide. DNA of the CDR3: TGTGCCAGCAGTTACTCGATGAGGAACGCAGATACGCAGTATTTT. Translating it yields CASSYSMRNADTQYF. The chain uses TRBV6-2 or TRBV6-3 and TRBJ2-3; D gene unclear. The CDR3 covers 15 residues. V shed 0 bases and J shed 4 bases, with 11 bases lying between them. CDR1 and CDR2 (germline): MNHEY, SVGEGT.

The V and J genes are TRBV15 and TRBJ1-4; TRBD1 might be the D (6 bases). Trimming stripped 0 bases from V and 5 bases from J, with 13 bases between. This CDR3 is 16 amino acids long. CDR1 LNHNV and CDR2 YYDKDF come from the germline V gene (reference sequence). CDR3 residues: CATSRDGVGGNEKLFF. The CDR3 DNA reads TGTGCCACCAGCAGAGACGGGGTAGGGGGAAATGAAAAACTGTTTTTT.

This clonotype was detected ten times or more. V and J are TRBV2 and TRBJ1-5; TRBD1 matches 7 bases. J lost 4 bases, V lost 4 bases, and 4 bases had no gene match. Germline CDR1 reads SNHLY; CDR2 reads FYNNEI. This CDR3 has 14 residues. This CDR3 is CASSAGDRNQPQHF. CDR3 DNA sequence: TGTGCCAGCAGTGCAGGGGACAGAAATCAGCCCCAGCATTTT.

The rearrangement joins TRBV29-1 to TRBJ1-2; D call uncertain. This CDR3 has 11 residues. Germline CDR1 is SQVTM and CDR2 is ANQGSEA. V lost 5 bases, J lost 2 bases, and 6 bases lay in between. CDR3 coding DNA: TGCAGCGTTTCAGTAAACTATGGCTACACCTTC. Its translation: CSVSVNYGYTF.

Concerning this clonotype itself: This clone may be a read error of a much larger clone one base away. The rearrangement links TRBV30 to TRBJ1-2, with 7 bases fitting TRBD1. Germline lookup yields CDR1 GTSNPN and CDR2 SVGIG (reference sequence). The CDR3 covers 14 residues. The CDR3 DNA reads TGTACCTGGGGAAGACGTCCCGGGACAGTCGGCTACACCTTC. Encoded protein: CTWGRRPGTVGYTF. The entire variable domain, with the rest obtained from reference TRBV30 and TRBJ1-2, is as follows: SQTIHQWPATLVQPVGSPLSLECTVEGTSNPNLYWYRQAAGRGLQLLFYSVGIGQISSEVPQNLSASRPQDRQFILSSKKLLLSDSGFYLCTWGRRPGTVGYTFGSGTRLTVV.

This clonotype has a count of ten or more. This rearrangement joins TRBV2 to TRBJ2-7; TRBD2 agrees at 13 bases. With 6 bases clipped from V and 3 bases from J, the junction kept 2 bases outside the gene matches. This CDR3 has 14 residues. The germline V gene has CDR1 SNHLY and CDR2 FYNNEI. The CDR3 coding sequence is TGTGCCAGCAGCTGGACTAGCGGGAGCTACGAGCAGTACTTC. It encodes CASSWTSGSYEQYF. The full variable domain, rest sourced from reference TRBV2 and TRBJ2-7, is EPEVTQTPSHQVTQMGQEVILRCVPISNHLYFYWYRQILGQKVEFLVSFYNNEISEKSEIFDDQFSVERPDGSNFTLKIRSTKLEDSAMYFCASSWTSGSYEQYFGPGTRLTVT.

This clonotype was seen ten or more times. This chain connects TRBV12-5 to TRBJ2-1; D might be TRBD1 or TRBD2, each matching 5 bases. Germline V CDR1 and CDR2: LGHNT, FRNRAP. This CDR3 has 19 residues. V lost 2 bases and J lost 8, with 28 bases in between. CDR3 DNA sequence: TGTGCTAGTGGTTTGCCGACCCAAACGTGGGACCGTTCGTTCCATGAGCAGTTCTTC. Its translation is CASGLPTQTWDRSFHEQFF.

This clonotype was observed a handful of times. The chain employs TRBV15 and TRBJ1-5, with 7 bases lining up with TRBD2. The J call may be faulty, since TRBJ2-3 better matches the DNA end. The CDR3 has 14 amino acids. CDR1 LNHNV and CDR2 YYDKDF come from the germline V gene (reference sequence). The CDR3, as DNA: TGTGCCACCAGCAGAGGGGGAGGGAATCAGCCCCAGTATTTT. As protein: CATSRGGGNQPQYF.